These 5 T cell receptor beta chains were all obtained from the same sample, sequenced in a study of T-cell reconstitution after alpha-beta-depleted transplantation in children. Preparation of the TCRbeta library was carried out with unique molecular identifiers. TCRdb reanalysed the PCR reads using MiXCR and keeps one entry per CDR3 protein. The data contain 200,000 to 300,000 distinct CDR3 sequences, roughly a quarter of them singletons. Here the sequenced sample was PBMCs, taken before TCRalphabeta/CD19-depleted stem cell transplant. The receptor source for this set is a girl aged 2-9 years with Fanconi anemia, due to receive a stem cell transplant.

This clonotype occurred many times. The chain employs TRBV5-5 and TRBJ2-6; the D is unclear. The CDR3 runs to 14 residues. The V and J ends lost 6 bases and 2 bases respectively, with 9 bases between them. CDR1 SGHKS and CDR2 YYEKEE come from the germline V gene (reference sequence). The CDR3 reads CASNEVAGANVLTF. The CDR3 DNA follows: TGTGCCAGCAACGAGGTAGCTGGGGCCAACGTCCTGACTTTC.

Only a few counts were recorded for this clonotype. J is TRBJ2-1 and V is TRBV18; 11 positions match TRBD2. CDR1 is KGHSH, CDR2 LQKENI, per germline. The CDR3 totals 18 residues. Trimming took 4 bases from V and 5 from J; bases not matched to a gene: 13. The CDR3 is CASSLAGTSGPTHNEQFF. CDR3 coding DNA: TGTGCCAGCTCACTCGCCGGGACTAGCGGACCCACCCACAATGAGCAGTTCTTC. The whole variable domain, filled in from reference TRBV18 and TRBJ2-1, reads NAGVMQNPRHLVRRRGQEARLRCSPMKGHSHVYWYRQLPEEGLKFMVYLQKENIIDESGMPKERFSAEFPKEGPSILRIQQVVRGDSAAYFCASSLAGTSGPTHNEQFFGPGTRLTVL.

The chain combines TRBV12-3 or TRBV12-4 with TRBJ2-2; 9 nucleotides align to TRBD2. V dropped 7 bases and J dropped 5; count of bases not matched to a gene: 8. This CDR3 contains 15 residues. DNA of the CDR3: TGTGCCAGCATCCCGGGACTAGCATATACCGGGGAGCTGTTTTTT. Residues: CASIPGLAYTGELFF.

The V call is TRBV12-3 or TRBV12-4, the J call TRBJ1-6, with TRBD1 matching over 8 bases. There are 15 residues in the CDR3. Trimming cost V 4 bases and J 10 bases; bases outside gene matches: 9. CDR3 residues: CASSWRTGPDSPLHF. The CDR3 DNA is TGTGCCAGCAGTTGGAGGACAGGGCCCGACTCACCCCTCCACTTT.

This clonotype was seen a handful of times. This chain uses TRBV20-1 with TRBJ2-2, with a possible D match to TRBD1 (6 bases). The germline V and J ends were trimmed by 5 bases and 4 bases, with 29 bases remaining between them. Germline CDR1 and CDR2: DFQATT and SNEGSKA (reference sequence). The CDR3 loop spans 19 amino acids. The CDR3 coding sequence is TGCAGTGCTCCGACCCGTAAACCACTACAGGGTCGGTTCACCGGGGAGCTGTTTTTT. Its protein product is CSAPTRKPLQGRFTGELFF.